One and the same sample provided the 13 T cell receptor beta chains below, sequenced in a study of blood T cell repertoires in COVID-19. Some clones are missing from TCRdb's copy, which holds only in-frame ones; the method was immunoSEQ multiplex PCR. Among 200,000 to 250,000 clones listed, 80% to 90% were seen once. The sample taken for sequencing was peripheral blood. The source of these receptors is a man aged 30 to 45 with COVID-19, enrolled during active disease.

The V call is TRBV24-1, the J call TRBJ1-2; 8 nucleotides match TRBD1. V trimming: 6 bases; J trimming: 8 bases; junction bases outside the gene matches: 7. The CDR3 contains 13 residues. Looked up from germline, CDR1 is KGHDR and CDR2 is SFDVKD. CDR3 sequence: CATSITGGRGYTF. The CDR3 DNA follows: TGTGCCACCAGTATAACAGGGGGTCGAGGCTACACCTTC.

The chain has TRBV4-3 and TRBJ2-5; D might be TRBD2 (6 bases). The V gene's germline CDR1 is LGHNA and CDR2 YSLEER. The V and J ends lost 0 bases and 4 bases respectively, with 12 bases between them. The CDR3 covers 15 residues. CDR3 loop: CASSQDGRGRETQYF. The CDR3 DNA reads TGCGCCAGCAGCCAAGATGGCCGGGGGAGAGAGACCCAGTACTTC.

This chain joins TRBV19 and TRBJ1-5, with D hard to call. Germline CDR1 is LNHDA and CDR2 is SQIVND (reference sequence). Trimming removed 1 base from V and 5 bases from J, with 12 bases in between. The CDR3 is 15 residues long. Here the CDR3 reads CASSIGGGPDQPQHF. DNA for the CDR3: TGTGCCAGTAGTATAGGGGGAGGGCCCGATCAGCCCCAGCATTTT.

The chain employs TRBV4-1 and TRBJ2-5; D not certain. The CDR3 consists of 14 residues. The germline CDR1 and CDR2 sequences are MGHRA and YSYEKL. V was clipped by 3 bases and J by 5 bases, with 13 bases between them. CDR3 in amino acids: CASSQSPGSETQYF. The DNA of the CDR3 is TGCGCCAGCAGCCAGTCTCCGGGTTCTGAGACCCAGTACTTC.

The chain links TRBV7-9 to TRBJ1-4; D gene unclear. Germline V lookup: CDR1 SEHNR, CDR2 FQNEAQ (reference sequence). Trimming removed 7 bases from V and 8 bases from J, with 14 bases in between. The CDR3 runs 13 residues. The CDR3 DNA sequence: TGTGCCAGCACCCTCTCGCCGCAGGAAAAACTGTTTTTT. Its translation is CASTLSPQEKLFF.

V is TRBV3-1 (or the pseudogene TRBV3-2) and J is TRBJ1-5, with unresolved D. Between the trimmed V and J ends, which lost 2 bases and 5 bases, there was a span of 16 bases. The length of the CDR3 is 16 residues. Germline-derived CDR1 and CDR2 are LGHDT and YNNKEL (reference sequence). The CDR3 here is CASSQSSSTKYQPQHF. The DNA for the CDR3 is TGTGCCAGCAGCCAAAGCTCTAGCACAAAATATCAGCCCCAGCATTTT.

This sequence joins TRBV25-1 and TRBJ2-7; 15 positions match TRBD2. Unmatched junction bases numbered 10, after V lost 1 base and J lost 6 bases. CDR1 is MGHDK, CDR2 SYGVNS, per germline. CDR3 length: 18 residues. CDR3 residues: CASSEWSGLAGGYGEQYF. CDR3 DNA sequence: TGTGCCAGCAGTGAATGGTCCGGACTAGCGGGAGGGTACGGCGAGCAGTACTTC.

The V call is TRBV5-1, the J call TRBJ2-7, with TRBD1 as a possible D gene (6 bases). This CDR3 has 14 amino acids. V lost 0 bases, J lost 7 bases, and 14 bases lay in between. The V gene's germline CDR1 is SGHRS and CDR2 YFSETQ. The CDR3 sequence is CASSLGWDNGEQYF. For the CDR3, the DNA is TGCGCCAGCAGCTTGGGTTGGGACAATGGAGAGCAGTACTTC. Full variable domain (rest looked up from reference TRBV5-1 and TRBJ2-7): KAGVTQTPRYLIKTRGQQVTLSCSPISGHRSVSWYQQTPGQGLQFLFEYFSETQRNKGNFPGRFSGRQFSNSRSEMNVSTLELGDSALYLCASSLGWDNGEQYFGPGTRLTVT.

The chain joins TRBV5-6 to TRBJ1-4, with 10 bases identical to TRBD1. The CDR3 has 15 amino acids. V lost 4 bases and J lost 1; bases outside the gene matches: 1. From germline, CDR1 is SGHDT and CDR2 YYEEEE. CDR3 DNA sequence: TGTGCCAGCAGCCGGGACAGGGGAACTAATGAAAAACTGTTTTTT. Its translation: CASSRDRGTNEKLFF.

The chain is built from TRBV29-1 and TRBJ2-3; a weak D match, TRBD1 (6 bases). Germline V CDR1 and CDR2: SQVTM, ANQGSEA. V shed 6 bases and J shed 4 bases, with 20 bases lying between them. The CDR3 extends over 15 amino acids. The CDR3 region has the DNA TGCAGCGTGACAGGCAAACTGCAGAAGGCAGATACGCAGTATTTT. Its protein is CSVTGKLQKADTQYF.

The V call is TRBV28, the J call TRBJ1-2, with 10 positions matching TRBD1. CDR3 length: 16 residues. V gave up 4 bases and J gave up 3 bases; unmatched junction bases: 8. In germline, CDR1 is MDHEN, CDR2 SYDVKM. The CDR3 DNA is TGTGCCAGCAGTTCTCCCGGGGACAGGGGCGACTATGGCTACACCTTC. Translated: CASSSPGDRGDYGYTF.

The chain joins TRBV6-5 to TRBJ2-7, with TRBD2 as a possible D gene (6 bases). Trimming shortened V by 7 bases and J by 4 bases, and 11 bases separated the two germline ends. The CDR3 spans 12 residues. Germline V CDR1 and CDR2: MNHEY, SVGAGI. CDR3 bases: TGTGCCAGCATGGACTATCAATACGAGCAGTACTTC. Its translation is CASMDYQYEQYF.

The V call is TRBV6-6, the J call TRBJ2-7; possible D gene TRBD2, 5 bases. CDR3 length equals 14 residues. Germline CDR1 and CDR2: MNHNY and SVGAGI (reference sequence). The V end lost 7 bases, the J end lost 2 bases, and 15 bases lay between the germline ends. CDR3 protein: CASNDPGYTYEQYF. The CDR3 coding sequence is TGTGCCAGCAATGACCCGGGGTACACCTACGAGCAGTACTTC.